This passage covers 30 T cell receptor beta chains from one sample sequenced in a study of regulatory T cells in long-lasting Graves disease. Time point described: persistent/refractory GD, antithyroid drugs over 5 years with positive TRAb. The TCR library was made from RNA that had been extracted from PBMCs in TRIzol. Sequencing libraries for TCR beta were prepared with iRepertoire HTBI primers and Arm-PCR of CDR3 regions. TCRdb called the multiplex PCR reads again in MiXCR, with one record for every CDR3 protein. The sample carries almost 350,000 distinct CDR3 sequences, around a fifth recorded once. The sample consisted of peripheral blood mononuclear cells (PBMCs), taken when the disease was refractory, from a patient treated with antithyroid drugs. These receptors originate from a female donor with Graves disease.

This clonotype was seen repeatedly, ten times or more. The chain is built from TRBV30 and TRBJ2-7; weak D call: TRBD1 (6 bases). V was cut by 3 bases and J by 6 bases, with 15 bases left in between. Germline CDR1 GTSNPN, CDR2 SVGIG (reference sequence). The CDR3 length is 13 residues. CDR3 protein: CAWSLGTLSEQYF. CDR3 in DNA: TGTGCCTGGAGCTTGGGGACACTCAGCGAGCAGTACTTC.

The chain combines TRBV7-2 with TRBJ2-5, with 7 positions matching TRBD1. Germline trimming cut 5 bases from V and 1 base from J; bases unmatched to any gene: 4. Germline assignment: CDR1 SGHTA and CDR2 FQGNSA. The CDR3 spans 14 residues. The CDR3 region is CASSMGQFQETQYF. CDR3 nucleotide sequence: TGTGCCAGCAGCATGGGACAGTTCCAAGAGACCCAGTACTTC.

The chain recombines TRBV2 with TRBJ1-1, with 11 bases aligning to TRBD1. The CDR3 length is 11 residues. J was trimmed by 5 bases and V by 11 bases; bases with no gene match: 1. Germline V gives CDR1 SNHLY, CDR2 FYNNEI. CDR3 bases: TGTGCCGGGACAGGGGGGACTGAAGCTTTCTTT. Its protein is CAGTGGTEAFF.

This clonotype was observed many times. This chain joins TRBV12-3 or TRBV12-4 and TRBJ2-6; 8 nucleotides align to TRBD1. This CDR3 has 19 amino acids. Trimming cost V 5 bases and J 4 bases; bases outside gene matches: 16. The CDR3 nucleotides read TGTGCCAGCAGTCTAACAGGGGACAGGTATTCGGGCGGGGCCAACGTCCTGACTTTC. Translated, it gives CASSLTGDRYSGGANVLTF.

In its sample, this clonotype was seen many times. The chain combines TRBV3-1 with TRBJ1-4; 8 nucleotides align to TRBD1. This CDR3 comprises 14 residues. Germline CDR1 reads LGHDT; CDR2 reads YNNKEL (reference sequence). V shed 6 bases and J 7 bases; nucleotides not matched to a gene: 7. The CDR3 spells CASRDRGGGEKLFF. CDR3 nucleotides: TGTGCCAGCAGAGACAGGGGAGGCGGTGAAAAACTGTTTTTT.

This clonotype was picked up a small number of times. This chain connects TRBV12-3 or TRBV12-4 to TRBJ1-5, with a weak D call TRBD1 (6 bases). The CDR3 sequence is 16 residues long. Trimming took 6 bases from V and 2 from J, leaving 17 bases between them. The CDR3 DNA is TGTGCCAGCAGGGCCAACAGGGACGGTGGCAATCAGCCCCAGCATTTT. Its protein product is CASRANRDGGNQPQHF.

In this sample, this clonotype turned up many times. The V call is TRBV2, the J call TRBJ1-2; D not certain. Germline CDR1 and CDR2: SNHLY and FYNNEI. V was shortened by 2 bases and J by 4 bases, with 5 bases between the two germline ends. The CDR3 length is 12 residues. The CDR3 region has the DNA TGTGCCAGCAGTGAACAGCCCTATGGCTACACCTTC. Encoded protein: CASSEQPYGYTF.

Ten or more counts support this clonotype. V and J are TRBV2 and TRBJ2-7, with TRBD1 identical over 10 bases. After removal of 6 bases from V and 2 bases from J, the junction contained 4 bases not matched to a gene. The CDR3 contains 14 residues. CDR1 SNHLY and CDR2 FYNNEI come from the germline V gene. The CDR3 coding sequence is TGTGCCAGCAGAGCGGGACAGGGGACCTACGAGCAGTACTTC. Translating gives CASRAGQGTYEQYF.

This clonotype occurred many times. The V and J genes are TRBV25-1 and TRBJ2-7; no clear D. Trimming left V 3 bases short and J 3 bases short, with 6 bases between. Germline V CDR1 and CDR2: MGHDK, SYGVNS. This CDR3 comprises 12 residues. The CDR3 DNA is TGTGCCAGCAGTGACGTTCTCTACGAGCAGTACTTC. Translated, it gives CASSDVLYEQYF.

This clonotype was counted between two and nine times. The gene calls are TRBV5-5 and TRBJ2-7; D is perhaps TRBD1 or TRBD2 (5 bases each). Germline V gene lookup returns CDR1 SGHKS and CDR2 YYEKEE (reference sequence). CDR3 length equals 15 residues. Trimming cost V 4 bases and J 3 bases, with 17 bases left between them. The CDR3 spells CASSRGNRRSYEQYF. In DNA form, the CDR3 reads TGTGCCAGCAGCCGGGGCAACAGACGAAGCTACGAGCAGTACTTC.

This clonotype was counted a few times. The chain links TRBV29-1 to TRBJ1-1; perhaps TRBD1 as D (5 bases). CDR1 is SQVTM, CDR2 ANQGSEA, per germline. V dropped 4 bases and J dropped 0 bases, with 15 bases sitting between them. The CDR3 contains 15 residues. The CDR3 region is CSVGGRNNMNTEAFF. CDR3 DNA sequence: TGCAGCGTTGGGGGCAGAAATAACATGAACACTGAAGCTTTCTTT.

The sample holds many counts of this clonotype. The chain joins TRBV6-5 to TRBJ2-7, with 14 bases aligning to TRBD2. CDR3 length: 16 amino acids. With 0 bases clipped from V and 6 bases from J, the junction kept 4 bases outside the gene matches. Germline values: CDR1 MNHEY, CDR2 SVGAGI. The CDR3 DNA reads as TGTGCCAGCAGTTACTCGGGGACTAGCGGGAGTGGCGAGCAGTACTTC. Its protein product is CASSYSGTSGSGEQYF.

This clonotype occurred many times. The chain has TRBV2 and TRBJ2-7, with 8 bases that match TRBD2. The CDR3 is 14 amino acids. After removal of 1 base from V and 2 bases from J, the junction contained 1 base not matched to a gene. Germline CDR1 reads SNHLY; CDR2 reads FYNNEI. The CDR3 sequence is CASSEVGLAYEQYF. The CDR3 nucleotides read TGTGCCAGCAGTGAAGTGGGACTAGCCTACGAGCAGTACTTC.

Many counts were recorded for this clonotype. The gene calls are TRBV20-1 and TRBJ1-3; tentatively, D is TRBD1 (5 bases). The V and J ends lost 1 base and 4 bases respectively, with 11 bases between them. This CDR3 comprises 14 residues. Germline values: CDR1 DFQATT, CDR2 SNEGSKA (reference sequence). The CDR3 DNA reads as TGCAGTGCTAGAGTTCAAGGGGCAGGAAACACCATATATTTT. It encodes CSARVQGAGNTIYF.

CDR3 loop: CAWSTQGLNQPQHF. The CDR3 region has the DNA TGTGCCTGGAGTACACAGGGTTTAAATCAGCCCCAGCATTTT. The V and J genes are TRBV30 and TRBJ1-5; weak D call: TRBD1 (6 bases). This CDR3 region has 14 residues. Deletions cut 2 bases from V and 4 bases from J, with 12 bases between. Germline CDR1 GTSNPN, CDR2 SVGIG (reference sequence).

The CDR3 sequence is CASSSDRVTQYF. The CDR3 nucleotides are TGTGCCAGCTCAAGCGACAGGGTTACGCAGTATTTT. The chain uses TRBV18 and TRBJ2-3; TRBD1 matches 7 bases. V trimming: 5 bases; J trimming: 8 bases; junction bases outside the gene matches: 4. Germline V lookup: CDR1 KGHSH, CDR2 LQKENI. The CDR3 has 12 residues.

This clonotype was seen repeatedly, ten times or more. V usage is TRBV12-3 or TRBV12-4 and J usage is TRBJ2-7, with TRBD1 matching over 12 bases. V lost 7 bases and J lost 6; bases outside the gene matches: 10. The CDR3 is made up of 15 amino acids. CDR3: CASTTGGQGASEQYF. The CDR3, as DNA: TGTGCCAGCACCACTGGGGGACAGGGGGCCAGCGAGCAGTACTTC.

In DNA form, the CDR3 reads TGTGCCAGCAGTTTATATGACAGGAAGAACACTGAAGCTTTCTTT. Translating it yields CASSLYDRKNTEAFF. This chain connects TRBV28 to TRBJ1-1; possible D gene TRBD1, 6 bases. CDR1 and CDR2 (germline): MDHEN, SYDVKM. This CDR3 is 15 amino acids long. Trimming cost V 1 base and J 1 base, with 10 bases left between them. Full variable domain (outside the CDR3, taken from reference TRBV28 and TRBJ1-1): DVKVTQSSRYLVKRTGEKVFLECVQDMDHENMFWYRQDPGLGLRLIYFSYDVKMKEKGDIPEGYSVSREKKERFSLILESASTNQTSMYLCASSLYDRKNTEAFFGQGTRLTVV.

The chain employs TRBV18 and TRBJ2-5, with a weak D call TRBD2 (5 bases). Trimming removed 1 base at V and 1 base at J, with 7 bases between. The germline CDR1 and CDR2 sequences are KGHSH and LQKENI. CDR3 size: 14 residues. CDR3 sequence: CASSPQRSQETQYF. The CDR3 DNA reads TGTGCCAGCTCACCACAGCGGAGCCAAGAGACCCAGTACTTC.

This clonotype appeared many times. The V and J genes are TRBV28 and TRBJ1-3, with D possibly matching TRBD1 (5 bases). In germline, CDR1 is MDHEN, CDR2 SYDVKM. Trimming left V 6 bases short and J 0 bases short, with 18 bases between. The CDR3 is made up of 17 amino acids. CDR3 protein: CASSRYRTPLSGNTIYF. The CDR3 DNA is TGTGCCAGCAGCCGATACAGGACTCCTCTCTCTGGAAACACCATATATTTT.

This clonotype was counted only a few times. This chain joins TRBV19 and TRBJ1-5; D gene ambiguous. Germline V lookup: CDR1 LNHDA, CDR2 SQIVND (reference sequence). The V gene lost 5 bases and the J gene lost 10 bases, with 15 bases spanning the gap. This CDR3 is built from 13 residues. CDR3 DNA: TGTGCCAGTAGTGCCCAGGTAGCGGGTCCCCAGCATTTT. Its translation: CASSAQVAGPQHF.

This clonotype was found a few times. The chain uses TRBV7-9 and TRBJ1-5; the D gene is possibly TRBD1 (6 bases). The CDR3 consists of 14 residues. Trimming removed 4 bases at V and 6 bases at J, with 13 bases between. CDR1 is SEHNR, CDR2 FQNEAQ, per germline (reference sequence). CDR3 nucleotide sequence: TGTGCCAGCAGCTCAAGTCAGGGGAGTCAGCCCCAGCATTTT. Residues: CASSSSQGSQPQHF. The full variable domain, rest sourced from reference TRBV7-9 and TRBJ1-5, is DTGVSQNPRHKITKRGQNVTFRCDPISEHNRLYWYRQTLGQGPEFLTYFQNEAQLEKSRLLSDRFSAERPKGSFSTLEIQRTEQGDSAMYLCASSSSQGSQPQHFGDGTRLSIL.

The genes are TRBV25-1 and TRBJ2-5; D is possibly TRBD1 or TRBD2 (5 bases each). V was trimmed by 5 bases and J by 5 bases, leaving 12 bases between them. The germline V gene encodes CDR1 MGHDK and CDR2 SYGVNS. This CDR3 has 13 residues. The CDR3 is CASSTGAVETQYF. In DNA form, the CDR3 reads TGTGCCAGCAGTACCGGGGCGGTGGAGACCCAGTACTTC.

In this sample, this clonotype turned up many times. The rearrangement uses TRBV30 and TRBJ1-4, with D uncertain. CDR1 is GTSNPN, CDR2 SVGIG, per germline (reference sequence). The CDR3 contains 14 residues. V was cut by 4 bases and J by 5 bases, with 14 bases left in between. The CDR3 protein is CAWNTGSSNEKLFF. CDR3 DNA: TGTGCCTGGAACACCGGGAGTTCGAATGAAAAACTGTTTTTT.

This clonotype was found many times. V is TRBV28 and J is TRBJ2-2; TRBD1 matches at 7 bases. The CDR3 extends over 13 amino acids. With 11 bases clipped from V and 3 bases from J, the junction kept 6 bases outside the gene matches. Germline lookup yields CDR1 MDHEN and CDR2 SYDVKM. The CDR3 sequence: CASQGSDTGELFF. The CDR3 DNA reads TGTGCCTCACAGGGGTCGGACACCGGGGAGCTGTTTTTT. The variable domain in full, with the rest retrieved from reference TRBV28 and TRBJ2-2, is DVKVTQSSRYLVKRTGEKVFLECVQDMDHENMFWYRQDPGLGLRLIYFSYDVKMKEKGDIPEGYSVSREKKERFSLILESASTNQTSMYLCASQGSDTGELFFGEGSRLTVL.

A remark on this clonotype: This sequence may be a read error, since a much larger clone differs from it by one base. The chain is built from TRBV7-6 and TRBJ1-4; a weak D match, TRBD1 (5 bases). This CDR3 comprises 16 residues. Per germline, CDR1 SGHVS and CDR2 FNYEAQ. CDR3 sequence (DNA): TGTGCCGGCAGCTCCCTTTATAGGGGAGCTAATGAAAAACTGTTTTTT. It specifies CAGSSLYRGANEKLFF.

The table lists this clonotype with a few counts. Given a much more abundant clone one base away, this may be a read error. This rearrangement joins TRBV6-2 or TRBV6-3 to TRBJ1-2, with TRBD1 matching over 8 bases. This CDR3 spans 14 amino acids. V was clipped by 6 bases and J by 6 bases; unmatched bases: 9. Germline V gene sequence: CDR1 MNHEY, CDR2 SVGEGT. The CDR3 nucleotides read TGTGCCAGCAGAACAGGGGGGAGTCGGCATGGCTACACCTTC. It is translated as CASRTGGSRHGYTF.

This clonotype was seen many times. The V gene is TRBV27, the J gene TRBJ1-1; D is ambiguous. CDR1 is MNHEY and CDR2 is SMNVEV in the germline V gene (reference sequence). This CDR3 contains 14 residues. Trimming stripped 6 bases from V and 4 bases from J, with 15 bases between. The CDR3 region is CASSQHEFSTEAFF. CDR3 nucleotides: TGTGCCAGCAGCCAACACGAGTTCAGCACTGAAGCTTTCTTT.

The chain carries TRBV6-1 and TRBJ2-1; TRBD2 agrees at 7 bases. CDR3 length: 14 residues. The V and J ends lost 7 bases and 7 bases, in that order; junction bases with no gene match: 10. CDR1 and CDR2 from the germline V gene are MNHNS and SASEGT. The CDR3, as DNA: TGTGCCAGCACCCAGAACGGGAGGAGAAATGAGCAGTTCTTC. Amino acids: CASTQNGRRNEQFF.

In its sample, this clonotype was seen many times. The V call is TRBV12-3 or TRBV12-4, the J call TRBJ2-7, with 8 bases fitting TRBD2. The CDR3 is 14 residues long. The junction had 4 bases not matched to a gene; V was cut back by 6 bases and J by 0 bases. The CDR3: CASRAGTSSYEQYF. The CDR3 DNA is TGTGCCAGCAGGGCCGGGACTAGCTCCTACGAGCAGTACTTC.